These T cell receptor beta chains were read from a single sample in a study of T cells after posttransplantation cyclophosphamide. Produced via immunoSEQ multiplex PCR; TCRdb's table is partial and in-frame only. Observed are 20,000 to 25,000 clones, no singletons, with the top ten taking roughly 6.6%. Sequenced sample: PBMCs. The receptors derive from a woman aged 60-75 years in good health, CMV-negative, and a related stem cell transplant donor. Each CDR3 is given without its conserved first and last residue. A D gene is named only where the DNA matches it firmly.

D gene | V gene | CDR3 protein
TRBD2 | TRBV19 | ASRSLAGGHDEQY
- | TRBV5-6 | ASSWGRNSGNTIY
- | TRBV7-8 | ASSLERGVVSNQPQH
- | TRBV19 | ASSIGRGRYEQY
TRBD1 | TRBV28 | ASSQPSGQGIEAF
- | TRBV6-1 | ASSEMDRGSGYT
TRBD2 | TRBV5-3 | ARSPGRAGGQF
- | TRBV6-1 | ASIPGDLGELF
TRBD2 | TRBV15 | ATSRVRLAGGSSSADTQY
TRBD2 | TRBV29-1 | SVFGGGGETQY
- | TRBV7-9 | ASSWGGRESDTQY
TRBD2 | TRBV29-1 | SVLGLAGGSNNEQF
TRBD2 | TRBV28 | ASGLAGSTDTQY
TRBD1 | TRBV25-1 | ASSGTGRSNEKLF
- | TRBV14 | ASSHIGTAGRGTEAF
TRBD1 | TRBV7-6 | ASSPWTGKGEKLF
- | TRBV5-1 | ASSPGGARNSPLH
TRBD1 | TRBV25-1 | ASMTGVNEKLF
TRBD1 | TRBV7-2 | ASRRTGLMNTEAF
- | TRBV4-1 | ASSQETGSTDTQY
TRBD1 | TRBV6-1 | ASKLTGANTGELF
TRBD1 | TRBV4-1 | ASSQDQGEETQY
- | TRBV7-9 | ASSFSPASRGLGYT
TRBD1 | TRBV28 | ASSLVGQPNSPLH
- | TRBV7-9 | ASSLGSEGKNTEAF
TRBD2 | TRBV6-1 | ASSGPTSGRSDTQY
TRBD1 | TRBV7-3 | ASRGTGRTTDTQY
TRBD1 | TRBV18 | ASSLGQGLEAF
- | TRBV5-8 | ASSFTGLNNSPLH
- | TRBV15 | ATSLQGDTDTQY
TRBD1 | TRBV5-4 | ASSLAAGGSGANVLT
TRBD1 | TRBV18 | ASSPETGAYGYT
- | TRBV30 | AWSVGGRGTDTQY